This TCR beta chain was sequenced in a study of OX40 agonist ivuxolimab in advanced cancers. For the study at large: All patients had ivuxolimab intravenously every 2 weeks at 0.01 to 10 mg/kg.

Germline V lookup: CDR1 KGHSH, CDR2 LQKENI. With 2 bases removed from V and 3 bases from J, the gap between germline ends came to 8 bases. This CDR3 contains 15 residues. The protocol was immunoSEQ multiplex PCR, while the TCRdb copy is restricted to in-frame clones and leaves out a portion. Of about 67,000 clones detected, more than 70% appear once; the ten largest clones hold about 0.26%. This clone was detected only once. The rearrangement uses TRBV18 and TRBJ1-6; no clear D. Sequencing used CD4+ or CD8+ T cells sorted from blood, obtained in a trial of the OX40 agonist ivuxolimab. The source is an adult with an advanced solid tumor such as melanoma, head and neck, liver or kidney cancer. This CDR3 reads CASSPGQLYNSPLHF. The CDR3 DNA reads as TGTGCCAGCTCACCAGGCCAGCTCTATAATTCACCCCTCCACTTT.